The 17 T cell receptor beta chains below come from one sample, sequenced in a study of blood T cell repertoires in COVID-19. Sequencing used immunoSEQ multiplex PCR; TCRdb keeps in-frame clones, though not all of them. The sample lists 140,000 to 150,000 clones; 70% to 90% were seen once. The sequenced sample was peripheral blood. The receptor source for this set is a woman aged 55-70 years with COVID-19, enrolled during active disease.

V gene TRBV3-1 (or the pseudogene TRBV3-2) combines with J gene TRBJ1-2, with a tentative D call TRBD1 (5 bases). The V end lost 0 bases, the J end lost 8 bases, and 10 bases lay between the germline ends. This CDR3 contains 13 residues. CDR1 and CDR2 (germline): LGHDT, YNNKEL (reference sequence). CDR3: CASSQEGVRGYTF. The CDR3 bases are TGTGCCAGCAGCCAAGAAGGGGTTCGCGGCTACACCTTC.

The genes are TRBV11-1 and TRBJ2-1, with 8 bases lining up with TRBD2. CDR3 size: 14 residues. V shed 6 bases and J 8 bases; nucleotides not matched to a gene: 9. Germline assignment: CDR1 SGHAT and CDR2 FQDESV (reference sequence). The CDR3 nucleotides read TGTGCCAGCAGGCCGTCGGGGGGGCAGGATGAGCAGTTCTTC. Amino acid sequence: CASRPSGGQDEQFF. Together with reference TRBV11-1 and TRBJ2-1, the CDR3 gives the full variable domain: EAEVAQSPRYKITEKSQAVAFWCDPISGHATLYWYRQILGQGPELLVQFQDESVVDDSQLPKDRFSAERLKGVDSTLKIQPAELGDSAMYLCASRPSGGQDEQFFGPGTRLTVL.

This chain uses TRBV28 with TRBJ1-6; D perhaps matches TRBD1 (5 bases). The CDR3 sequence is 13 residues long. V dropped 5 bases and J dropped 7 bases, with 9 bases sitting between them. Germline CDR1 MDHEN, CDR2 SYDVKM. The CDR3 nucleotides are TGTGCCAGCAGTGAACCAGGGAATTCACCCCTCCACTTT. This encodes CASSEPGNSPLHF.

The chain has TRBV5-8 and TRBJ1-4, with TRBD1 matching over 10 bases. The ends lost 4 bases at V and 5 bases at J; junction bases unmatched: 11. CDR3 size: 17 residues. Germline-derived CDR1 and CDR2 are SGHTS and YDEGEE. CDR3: CASSSGTGVDQNEKLFF. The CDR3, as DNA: TGTGCCAGCAGCAGCGGGACAGGGGTGGACCAAAATGAAAAACTGTTTTTT. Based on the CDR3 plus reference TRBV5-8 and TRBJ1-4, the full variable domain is EAGVTQSPTHLIKTRGQQATLRCSPISGHTSVYWYQQALGLGLQFLLWYDEGEERNRGNFPPRFSGRQFPNYSSELNVNALELEDSALYLCASSSGTGVDQNEKLFFGSGTQLSVL.

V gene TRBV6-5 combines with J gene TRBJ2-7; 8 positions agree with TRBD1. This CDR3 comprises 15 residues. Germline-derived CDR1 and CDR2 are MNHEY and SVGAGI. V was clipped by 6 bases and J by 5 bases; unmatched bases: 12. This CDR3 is CASRPESAGGHEQYF. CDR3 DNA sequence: TGTGCCAGCAGACCCGAATCGGCAGGGGGCCACGAGCAGTACTTC.

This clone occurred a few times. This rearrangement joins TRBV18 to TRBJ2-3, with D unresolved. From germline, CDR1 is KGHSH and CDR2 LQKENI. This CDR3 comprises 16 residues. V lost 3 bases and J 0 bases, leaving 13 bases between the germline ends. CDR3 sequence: CASSPFPILSTDTQYF. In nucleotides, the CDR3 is TGTGCCAGCTCACCTTTCCCTATCCTTAGCACAGATACGCAGTATTTT. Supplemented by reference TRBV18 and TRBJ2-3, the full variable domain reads NAGVMQNPRHLVRRRGQEARLRCSPMKGHSHVYWYRQLPEEGLKFMVYLQKENIIDESGMPKERFSAEFPKEGPSILRIQQVVRGDSAAYFCASSPFPILSTDTQYFGPGTRLTVL.

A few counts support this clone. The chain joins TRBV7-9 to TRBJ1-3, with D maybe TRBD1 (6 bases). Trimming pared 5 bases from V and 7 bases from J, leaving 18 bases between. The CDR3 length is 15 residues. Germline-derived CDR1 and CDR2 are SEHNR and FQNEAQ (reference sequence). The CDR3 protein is CASSPTGLSSNTIYF. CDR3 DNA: TGTGCCAGCAGCCCGACAGGTTTAAGTAGTAACACCATATATTTT. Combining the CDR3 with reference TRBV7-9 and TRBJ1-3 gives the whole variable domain DTGVSQNPRHKITKRGQNVTFRCDPISEHNRLYWYRQTLGQGPEFLTYFQNEAQLEKSRLLSDRFSAERPKGSFSTLEIQRTEQGDSAMYLCASSPTGLSSNTIYFGEGSWLTVV.

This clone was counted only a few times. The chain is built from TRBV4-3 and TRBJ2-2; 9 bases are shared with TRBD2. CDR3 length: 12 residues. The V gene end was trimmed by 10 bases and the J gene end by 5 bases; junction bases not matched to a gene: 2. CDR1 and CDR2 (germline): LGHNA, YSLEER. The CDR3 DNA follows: TGCGCCACTCTAGCGGGGACCGGGGAGCTGTTTTTT. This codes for CATLAGTGELFF.

The CDR3 is CASSSGSGFQPQHF. As DNA, the CDR3 is TGTGCCAGCAGCTCGGGGTCGGGTTTTCAGCCCCAGCATTTT. The chain recombines TRBV7-9 with TRBJ1-5; D unclear. Germline loops: CDR1 SEHNR, CDR2 FQNEAQ (reference sequence). The CDR3 is 14 residues long. V was pared by 4 bases and J by 6 bases, with 13 bases between.

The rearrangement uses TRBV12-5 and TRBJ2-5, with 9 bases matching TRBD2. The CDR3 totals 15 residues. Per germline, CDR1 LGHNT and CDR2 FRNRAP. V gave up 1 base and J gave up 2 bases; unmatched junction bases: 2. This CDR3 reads CASGLGSGGQETQYF. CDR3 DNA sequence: TGTGCTAGTGGTTTGGGAAGCGGGGGGCAAGAGACCCAGTACTTC.

As DNA, the CDR3 is TGTGCCAGCACTATACAGGGACAGCGTAATTCACCCCTCCACTTT. Translated, it gives CASTIQGQRNSPLHF. The chain carries TRBV6-5 and TRBJ1-6, with 7 bases matching TRBD1. This CDR3 is 15 amino acids long. Germline assignment: CDR1 MNHEY and CDR2 SVGAGI. V trimming: 7 bases; J trimming: 6 bases; junction bases outside the gene matches: 9.

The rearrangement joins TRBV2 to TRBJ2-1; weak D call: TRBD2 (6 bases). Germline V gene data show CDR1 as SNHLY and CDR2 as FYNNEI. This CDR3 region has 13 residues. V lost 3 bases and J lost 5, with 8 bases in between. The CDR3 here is CASSEEGNNEQFF. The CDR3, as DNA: TGTGCCAGCAGTGAGGAGGGAAACAATGAGCAGTTCTTC.

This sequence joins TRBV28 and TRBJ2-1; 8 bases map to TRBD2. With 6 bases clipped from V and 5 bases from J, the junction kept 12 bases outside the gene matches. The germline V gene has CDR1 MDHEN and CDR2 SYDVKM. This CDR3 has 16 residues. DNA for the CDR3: TGTGCCAGCAGCCCATTGGCGGGAGGATTCCACAATGAGCAGTTCTTC. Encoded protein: CASSPLAGGFHNEQFF. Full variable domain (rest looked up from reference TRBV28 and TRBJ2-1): DVKVTQSSRYLVKRTGEKVFLECVQDMDHENMFWYRQDPGLGLRLIYFSYDVKMKEKGDIPEGYSVSREKKERFSLILESASTNQTSMYLCASSPLAGGFHNEQFFGPGTRLTVL.

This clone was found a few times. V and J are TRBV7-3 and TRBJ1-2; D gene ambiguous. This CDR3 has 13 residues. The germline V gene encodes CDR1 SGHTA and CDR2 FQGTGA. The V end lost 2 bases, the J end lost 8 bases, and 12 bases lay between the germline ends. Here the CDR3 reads CASSLEEGWGYTF. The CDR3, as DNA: TGTGCCAGCAGCTTAGAGGAGGGTTGGGGCTACACCTTC.

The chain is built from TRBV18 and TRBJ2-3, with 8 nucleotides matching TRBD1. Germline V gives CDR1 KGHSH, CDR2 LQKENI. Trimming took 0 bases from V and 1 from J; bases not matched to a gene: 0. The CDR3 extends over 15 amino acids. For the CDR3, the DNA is TGTGCCAGCTCACCACCGGACAGGGGCACAGATACGCAGTATTTT. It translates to CASSPPDRGTDTQYF.

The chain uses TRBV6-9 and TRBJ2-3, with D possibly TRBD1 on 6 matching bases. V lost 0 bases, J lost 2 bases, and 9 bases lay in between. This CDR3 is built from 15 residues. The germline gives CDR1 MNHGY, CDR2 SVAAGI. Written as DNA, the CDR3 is TGTGCCAGCAGTTATTCACCAGGGGTCACAGATACGCAGTATTTT. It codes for CASSYSPGVTDTQYF.

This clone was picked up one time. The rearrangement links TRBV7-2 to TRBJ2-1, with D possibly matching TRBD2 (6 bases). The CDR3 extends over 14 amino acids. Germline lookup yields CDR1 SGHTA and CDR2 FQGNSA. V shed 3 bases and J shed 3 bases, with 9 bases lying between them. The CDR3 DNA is TGTGCCAGCAGCTTTTCCGGGGGCTACAATGAGCAGTTCTTC. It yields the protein CASSFSGGYNEQFF.